Shown below are 17 T cell receptor beta chains from a single sample sequenced in a study of blood T cell repertoires in COVID-19. Some clones are missing from TCRdb's copy, which holds only in-frame ones; the method was immunoSEQ multiplex PCR. The top ten clones hold roughly 15% of a sample with about 50,000 clones, approximately 84% of them seen once. Material for sequencing was peripheral blood. These receptors came from a man between 70 and 80 years old with active COVID-19.

CDR3 loop: CASSYSGQGATKNIQYF. The CDR3, as DNA: TGTGCCAGCAGTTACTCCGGGCAGGGGGCGACCAAAAACATTCAGTACTTC. V is TRBV6-2 or TRBV6-3 and J is TRBJ2-4, with TRBD1 matching 8 bases. Looked up from germline, CDR1 is MNHEY and CDR2 is SVGEGT. CDR3 size: 17 residues. V lost 0 bases and J lost 2; bases outside the gene matches: 6.

This clone was found a few times. The chain carries TRBV29-1 and TRBJ2-3, with D possibly being TRBD1 (5 bases). The CDR3 sequence is 15 residues long. CDR1 is SQVTM and CDR2 is ANQGSEA in the germline V gene. Trimming removed 4 bases at V and 0 bases at J, with 14 bases between. The CDR3 region has the DNA TGCAGCGTTGTCACCAGGGCCCTTAGCACAGATACGCAGTATTTT. Encoded protein: CSVVTRALSTDTQYF.

Note on this clone: Sequence at one end of the junction differs from germline and may be a read error. Other DNA sequences within the sample encode an identical CDR3. The CDR3 protein is CASSPIGDQPQHF. Here the CDR3 DNA reads TGTGCCAGCAGCCCCATAGGAGATCAACCCCAGCATTTT. V is TRBV6-2 or TRBV6-3 and J is TRBJ1-5; no clear D gene. CDR1 and CDR2 from the germline V gene are MNHEY and SVGEGT. The CDR3 is 13 amino acids.

The chain employs TRBV11-3 and TRBJ2-3, with TRBD2 matching 9 bases. J was trimmed by 5 bases and V by 1 base; bases with no gene match: 10. Germline-derived CDR1 and CDR2 are SGHNT and YENEEA. This CDR3 spans 17 amino acids. The CDR3 DNA reads as TGTGCCAGCAGCTTAGGGCGCGGCGCGGGAGGGAGAGATACGCAGTATTTT. Protein: CASSLGRGAGGRDTQYF.

J is TRBJ1-5 and V is TRBV21-1; the table gives TRBD1 as D, unverified against the DNA. TRBV21-1 is a pseudogene segment. The CDR3 sequence is 18 residues long. In DNA, the CDR3 is TGTGCCAGCAGCAAAGCTGGGGACAGGAATCATAGCAATCAGCCCCAGCATTTT. As protein: CASSKAGDRNHSNQPQHF.

The rearrangement joins TRBV28 to TRBJ1-1; 10 bases are shared with TRBD1. Trimming removed 5 bases from V and 10 bases from J; junction bases left unmatched: 4. The CDR3 runs to 12 residues. The germline CDR1 and CDR2 sequences are MDHEN and SYDVKM. The CDR3 DNA reads TGTGCCAGCAGTCTGGGACAGGGGCGAGCTTTCTTT. It encodes CASSLGQGRAFF. Together with reference TRBV28 and TRBJ1-1, the CDR3 gives the full variable domain: DVKVTQSSRYLVKRTGEKVFLECVQDMDHENMFWYRQDPGLGLRLIYFSYDVKMKEKGDIPEGYSVSREKKERFSLILESASTNQTSMYLCASSLGQGRAFFGQGTRLTVV.

V and J are TRBV5-1 and TRBJ2-7; no firm D call. The CDR3 covers 15 residues. Germline CDR1 reads SGHRS; CDR2 reads YFSETQ. V was pared by 1 base and J by 7 bases, with 18 bases between. The CDR3 region is CASSLNPNPYFEQYF. The CDR3 nucleotides read TGCGCCAGCAGCTTGAACCCTAATCCTTACTTTGAGCAGTACTTC. Variable domain in full (rest from reference TRBV5-1 and TRBJ2-7): KAGVTQTPRYLIKTRGQQVTLSCSPISGHRSVSWYQQTPGQGLQFLFEYFSETQRNKGNFPGRFSGRQFSNSRSEMNVSTLELGDSALYLCASSLNPNPYFEQYFGPGTRLTVT.

The CDR3 nucleotides are TGTGCCAGCAGCGTAGGGCTGATCCACTCTGGAAACACCATATATTTT. It translates to CASSVGLIHSGNTIYF. V gene TRBV9 combines with J gene TRBJ1-3; no firm D call. The CDR3 is 16 amino acids. Germline CDR1 and CDR2: SGDLS and YYNGEE. Trimming took off 0 bases at V and 0 bases at J, with 10 bases between the two ends. Based on the CDR3 plus reference TRBV9 and TRBJ1-3, the full variable domain is DSGVTQTPKHLITATGQRVTLRCSPRSGDLSVYWYQQSLDQGLQFLIQYYNGEERAKGNILERFSAQQFPDLHSELNLSSLELGDSALYFCASSVGLIHSGNTIYFGEGSWLTVV.

The gene calls are TRBV7-2 and TRBJ2-7, with a tentative D call TRBD2 (6 bases). CDR3 length equals 13 residues. V was clipped by 5 bases and J by 8 bases, with 16 bases between them. Germline V gives CDR1 SGHTA, CDR2 FQGNSA. CDR3 DNA: TGTGCCAGCAGCAATAGTGGGGGGAATAAGCAGTACTTC. The encoded protein is CASSNSGGNKQYF.

J is TRBJ2-2 and V is TRBV18; a possible D gene is TRBD2 (6 bases). Trimming shortened V by 8 bases and J by 4 bases, and 17 bases separated the two germline ends. The CDR3 is 15 amino acids. Germline V CDR1 and CDR2: KGHSH, LQKENI. The CDR3 reads CASPRGQGGTGELFF. The CDR3 DNA reads as TGTGCCAGCCCAAGAGGGCAGGGAGGCACCGGGGAGCTGTTTTTT. Based on the CDR3 plus reference TRBV18 and TRBJ2-2, the full variable domain is NAGVMQNPRHLVRRRGQEARLRCSPMKGHSHVYWYRQLPEEGLKFMVYLQKENIIDESGMPKERFSAEFPKEGPSILRIQQVVRGDSAAYFCASPRGQGGTGELFFGEGSRLTVL.

V is TRBV9 and J is TRBJ1-1, with no clear D. CDR1 is SGDLS, CDR2 YYNGEE, per germline. The CDR3 has 13 amino acids. The V gene lost 0 bases and the J gene lost 4 bases, with 7 bases spanning the gap. The DNA for the CDR3 is TGTGCCAGCAGCGTAGCAATAGCCACTGAAGCTTTCTTT. This gives the protein CASSVAIATEAFF.

V usage is TRBV5-1 and J usage is TRBJ2-1; 13 bases align to TRBD2. The CDR3 covers 14 residues. V gave up 3 bases and J gave up 9 bases; unmatched junction bases: 3. Germline assignment: CDR1 SGHRS and CDR2 YFSETQ. The CDR3 is CASSWTSGSGEQFF. CDR3 nucleotides: TGCGCCAGCAGCTGGACTAGCGGGAGTGGTGAGCAGTTCTTC.

The chain joins TRBV28 to TRBJ1-2; D possibly corresponds to TRBD1 (5 bases). V was pared by 7 bases and J by 4 bases, with 19 bases between. CDR1 is MDHEN and CDR2 is SYDVKM in the germline V gene. CDR3 size: 15 residues. As DNA, the CDR3 is TGTGCCAGCACTACAGGCGCAACAATAGCCTATGGCTACACCTTC. This sequence encodes CASTTGATIAYGYTF.

The V call is TRBV7-9, the J call TRBJ1-2, with D maybe TRBD1 (5 bases). This CDR3 region has 14 residues. V gave up 5 bases and J gave up 3 bases, with 13 bases separating them. The germline gives CDR1 SEHNR, CDR2 FQNEAQ (reference sequence). The CDR3, as DNA: TGTGCCAGCAGCCCCTCGGGGGGAGACTATGGCTACACCTTC. Its translation: CASSPSGGDYGYTF.

The V gene is TRBV2, the J gene TRBJ2-2, with D possibly TRBD2 on 5 matching bases. The CDR3 is 13 amino acids. V gave up 7 bases and J gave up 6 bases, with 12 bases separating them. Germline values: CDR1 SNHLY, CDR2 FYNNEI. The CDR3 bases are TGTGCCAGCACCGGGGAGAGGGCCGGGGAGCTGTTTTTT. It yields the protein CASTGERAGELFF.

This chain links TRBV6-2 or TRBV6-3 with TRBJ2-1; the D gene is possibly TRBD2 (5 bases). The germline V gene has CDR1 MNHEY and CDR2 SVGEGT. V was pared by 0 bases and J by 6 bases, with 9 bases between. The length of the CDR3 is 14 residues. DNA for the CDR3: TGTGCCAGCAGTTACTCGTTTGAGGGCAATGAGCAGTTCTTC. Amino acid sequence: CASSYSFEGNEQFF.

The chain has TRBV9 and TRBJ2-6, with D hard to call. Germline assignment: CDR1 SGDLS and CDR2 YYNGEE. Trimming took 5 bases from V and 1 from J, leaving 19 bases between them. The CDR3 spans 18 residues. CDR3 residues: CASSAFGQAISGANVLTF. In DNA, the CDR3 is TGTGCCAGCAGTGCCTTTGGTCAGGCAATTTCTGGGGCCAACGTCCTGACTTTC.